The 20 T cell receptor beta chains listed next were all sequenced from one sample in a study of T cell changes during pregnancy in multiple sclerosis. Sequenced by immunoSEQ multiplex PCR; TCRdb stores in-frame clones only, minus some. The sample carries about 62,000 clones, around 92% recorded once. The sequencing here drew on peripheral blood, taken in the second trimester of pregnancy. The receptors derive from a female donor in good health, enrolled as a control in a pregnancy study.

The chain links TRBV9 to TRBJ2-6, with 10 bases matching TRBD2. Germline V gene data show CDR1 as SGDLS and CDR2 as YYNGEE. V was clipped by 2 bases and J by 4 bases; unmatched bases: 12. The CDR3 totals 19 residues. CDR3 amino acids: CASSVRAGGSMHGANVLTF. In DNA, the CDR3 is TGTGCCAGCAGCGTGAGAGCGGGAGGGTCGATGCACGGGGCCAACGTCCTGACTTTC.

J is TRBJ1-1 and V is TRBV7-8, with 7 bases fitting TRBD1. Looked up from germline, CDR1 is SGHVS and CDR2 is FQNEAQ. The V and J ends lost 5 bases and 5 bases, in that order; junction bases with no gene match: 11. The CDR3 runs 15 residues. This CDR3 is CASSPRQGRWTEAFF. DNA for the CDR3: TGTGCCAGCAGCCCCCGACAGGGAAGATGGACTGAAGCTTTCTTT.

The table lists this clone with a few counts. The chain carries TRBV4-2 and TRBJ1-2; D is undetermined. In germline, CDR1 is LGHNA, CDR2 YNFKEQ. Trimming stripped 4 bases from V and 4 bases from J, with 7 bases between. The length of the CDR3 is 12 residues. CDR3 DNA: TGTGCCAGCAGCCCTGGCAGCTATGGCTACACCTTC. Residues: CASSPGSYGYTF.

V usage is TRBV5-1 and J usage is TRBJ2-3; 10 positions match TRBD2. Looked up from germline, CDR1 is SGHRS and CDR2 is YFSETQ. Unmatched junction bases numbered 4, after V lost 0 bases and J lost 6 bases. CDR3 length: 15 amino acids. The CDR3 DNA reads TGCGCCAGCAGCTTGGCTAGCGGGGGTCAGGATACGCAGTATTTT. Translation gives CASSLASGGQDTQYF. The entire variable domain, with the rest obtained from reference TRBV5-1 and TRBJ2-3, is as follows: KAGVTQTPRYLIKTRGQQVTLSCSPISGHRSVSWYQQTPGQGLQFLFEYFSETQRNKGNFPGRFSGRQFSNSRSEMNVSTLELGDSALYLCASSLASGGQDTQYFGPGTRLTVL.

The CDR3 region has the DNA TGTGCCAGCTCACCAGATGTCGAGGAGCACAGGGTGAATTCACCCCTCCACTTT. Protein product: CASSPDVEEHRVNSPLHF. The chain links TRBV18 to TRBJ1-6, with D maybe TRBD1 (6 bases). The CDR3 is 18 residues long. Trimming cost V 2 bases and J 7 bases, with 21 bases left between them. Germline lookup yields CDR1 KGHSH and CDR2 LQKENI.

The sample holds a few counts of this clone. Here the CDR3 reads CASKRQGTYTEAFF. The CDR3 DNA reads TGTGCCAGTAAGCGACAGGGTACTTACACTGAAGCTTTCTTT. The genes are TRBV19 and TRBJ1-1; 7 bases line up with TRBD1. V was clipped by 7 bases and J by 3 bases; unmatched bases: 8. Looked up from germline, CDR1 is LNHDA and CDR2 is SQIVND (reference sequence). The CDR3 is made up of 14 amino acids.

The rearrangement links TRBV11-3 to TRBJ2-3; D gene ambiguous. Per germline, CDR1 SGHNT and CDR2 YENEEA. The CDR3 has 14 amino acids. Trimming took 1 base from V and 0 from J, leaving 5 bases between them. The CDR3 spells CASSLGGSTDTQYF. In DNA form, the CDR3 reads TGTGCCAGCAGCTTAGGAGGCAGCACAGATACGCAGTATTTT.

The chain carries TRBV30 and TRBJ2-2, with TRBD2 matching 8 bases. CDR1 is GTSNPN, CDR2 SVGIG, per germline (reference sequence). CDR3 length: 18 amino acids. The V gene end was trimmed by 0 bases and the J gene end by 4 bases; junction bases not matched to a gene: 13. This chain's CDR3 is CAWSVPLGITSGTGELFF. In DNA form, the CDR3 reads TGTGCCTGGAGTGTACCACTCGGTATCACTAGCGGCACCGGGGAGCTGTTTTTT.

The CDR3 DNA follows: TGTGCCAGCAGCTTGGACAGACAGCCTTACAATGAGCAGTTCTTC. This encodes CASSLDRQPYNEQFF. The V call is TRBV5-6, the J call TRBJ2-1, with a tentative D call TRBD1 (5 bases). V was clipped by 0 bases and J by 4 bases, with 11 bases between them. The germline V gene encodes CDR1 SGHDT and CDR2 YYEEEE. CDR3 length equals 15 residues.

The chain links TRBV7-3 to TRBJ2-3; no reliable D call. The CDR3 is made up of 14 amino acids. Germline loops: CDR1 SGHTA, CDR2 FQGTGA. Trimming left V 5 bases short and J 1 base short, with 10 bases between. CDR3 loop: CASSPGYGTDTQYF. The CDR3 region has the DNA TGTGCCAGCAGCCCCGGGTATGGCACAGATACGCAGTATTTT. Full variable domain (remainder filled in from reference TRBV7-3 and TRBJ2-3): GAGVSQTPSNKVTEKGKYVELRCDPISGHTALYWYRQSLGQGPEFLIYFQGTGAADDSGLPNDRFFAVRPEGSVSTLKIQRTERGDSAVYLCASSPGYGTDTQYFGPGTRLTVL.

The V gene is TRBV5-1, the J gene TRBJ2-3; the match to TRBD2 covers 16 bases. Germline V lookup: CDR1 SGHRS, CDR2 YFSETQ. Trimming took 3 bases from V and 6 from J; bases not matched to a gene: 4. This CDR3 has 16 residues. CDR3 in DNA: TGCGCCAGCAGCTGGGGACTAGCGGGAGGGCCGGATACGCAGTATTTT. Its translation is CASSWGLAGGPDTQYF.

This rearrangement joins TRBV19 to TRBJ2-3; D perhaps matches TRBD2 (7 bases). CDR3 length equals 13 residues. V was shortened by 10 bases and J by 4 bases, with 15 bases between the two germline ends. Germline-derived CDR1 and CDR2 are LNHDA and SQIVND (reference sequence). CDR3 loop: CATRRGGADTQYF. The CDR3 coding sequence is TGTGCCACCCGGAGGGGGGGAGCAGATACGCAGTATTTT.

The rearrangement uses TRBV6-1 and TRBJ2-5, with a weak D call TRBD2 (5 bases). The J call may be wrong; the DNA end is better matched by TRBJ2-7. The CDR3 runs to 9 residues. Germline CDR1 reads MNHNS; CDR2 reads SASEGT. The CDR3 nucleotides are TGTGCCGGAGGATACGAGCAGTACTTC. This gives the protein CAGGYEQYF.

The V gene is TRBV6-5, the J gene TRBJ2-3, with a tentative D call TRBD1 (7 bases). There are 16 residues in the CDR3. Germline lookup yields CDR1 MNHEY and CDR2 SVGAGI. Trimming left V 0 bases short and J 9 bases short, with 19 bases between. CDR3 amino acids: CASSYSRGEGTGTQYF. The CDR3 DNA follows: TGTGCCAGCAGTTACTCCAGGGGGGAAGGGACCGGGACGCAGTATTTT.

The chain has TRBV20-1 and TRBJ2-1; D gene ambiguous. Between the trimmed V and J ends, which lost 2 bases and 8 bases, there was a span of 4 bases. The CDR3 spans 10 residues. From germline, CDR1 is DFQATT and CDR2 SNEGSKA (reference sequence). The CDR3 nucleotides read TGCAGTGCTAGATCGGATGAGCAGTTCTTC. Translated, it gives CSARSDEQFF.

J is TRBJ2-7 and V is TRBV7-3; 8 bases match TRBD1. The length of the CDR3 is 15 residues. Germline V CDR1 and CDR2: SGHTA, FQGTGA. The trim removed 3 bases at V and 2 bases at J, leaving 6 bases unmatched. This CDR3 reads CASSLGRGPTYEQYF. CDR3 in DNA: TGTGCCAGCAGCTTGGGCAGGGGGCCCACCTACGAGCAGTACTTC.

The J gene is TRBJ1-2, the V gene TRBV30; D gene uncertain. Germline V gives CDR1 GTSNPN, CDR2 SVGIG (reference sequence). The CDR3 is 14 amino acids. Trimming cost V 6 bases and J 4 bases, with 18 bases left between them. The CDR3 DNA follows: TGTGCCTGCATGACGCGGGCAGGCCCCTATGGCTACACCTTC. It codes for CACMTRAGPYGYTF.

V and J are TRBV2 and TRBJ2-2; 13 bases fit TRBD2. CDR1 and CDR2 (germline): SNHLY, FYNNEI. The junction had 7 bases not matched to a gene; V was cut back by 2 bases and J by 7 bases. This CDR3 contains 17 residues. The CDR3 DNA is TGTGCCAGCAGTGAACAACTAGCGGGGGGGCAAGGCGGGGAGCTGTTTTTT. This encodes CASSEQLAGGQGGELFF.

The V call is TRBV7-3, the J call TRBJ2-3, with TRBD2 as a possible D gene (6 bases). V was shortened by 2 bases and J by 0 bases, with 6 bases between the two germline ends. The CDR3 totals 14 residues. Germline V gene sequence: CDR1 SGHTA, CDR2 FQGTGA. The CDR3 protein is CASSLGTSTDTQYF. CDR3 coding DNA: TGTGCCAGCAGCTTAGGGACTAGCACAGATACGCAGTATTTT.

The chain joins TRBV29-1 to TRBJ2-5; D might be TRBD1 (5 bases). The CDR3 is 13 amino acids. Trimming removed 4 bases at V and 1 base at J, with 10 bases between. Germline CDR1 reads SQVTM; CDR2 reads ANQGSEA. CDR3 nucleotides: TGCAGCGTTGGGACAATGGCCCAAGAGACCCAGTACTTC. Translation gives CSVGTMAQETQYF.